The 25 T cell receptor beta chains given below trace back to one sample, sequenced in a study of blood T cell repertoires in COVID-19. Repertoires were generated with immunoSEQ multiplex PCR, while TCRdb's copy carries only in-frame clones and drops some. The sample lists about 120,000 clones, roughly 90% occurring once. Sequencing input: peripheral blood. The source is a human donor in a cohort sampled during active COVID-19.

The chain carries TRBV7-8 and TRBJ1-1; D not resolved. This CDR3 is built from 15 residues. Trimming removed 1 base from V and 0 bases from J, with 9 bases in between. CDR1 and CDR2 from the germline V gene are SGHVS and FQNEAQ. The CDR3 coding sequence is TGTGCCAGCAGCTTAGAGCTCAGGATGAACACTGAAGCTTTCTTT. The encoded protein is CASSLELRMNTEAFF.

The gene calls are TRBV19 and TRBJ2-7, with TRBD2 matching 12 bases. The length of the CDR3 is 18 residues. With 4 bases clipped from V and 0 bases from J, the junction kept 10 bases outside the gene matches. CDR1 is LNHDA and CDR2 is SQIVND in the germline V gene (reference sequence). The CDR3 nucleotides read TGTGCCAGTAGTAAATGGACTAGCGGGACCTCCAACTCCTACGAGCAGTACTTC. It encodes CASSKWTSGTSNSYEQYF.

CDR3 in amino acids: CASSLEQGSVDGYTF. Written as DNA, the CDR3 is TGTGCCAGCAGCTTAGAACAGGGGAGTGTAGATGGCTACACCTTC. This chain joins TRBV7-9 and TRBJ1-2; 7 nucleotides agree with TRBD1. Trimming cost V 1 base and J 6 bases; bases outside gene matches: 8. Germline loops: CDR1 SEHNR, CDR2 FQNEAQ (reference sequence). The CDR3 runs to 15 residues.

V and J are TRBV19 and TRBJ2-2; TRBD1 matches at 9 bases. Germline loops: CDR1 LNHDA, CDR2 SQIVND (reference sequence). J gave up 5 bases and V 5 bases, and 9 bases lay outside the gene matches. This CDR3 is 16 amino acids long. The CDR3 DNA reads as TGTGCCAGTAGTGGGTCGGACAGGGGCGTGACCGGGGAGCTGTTTTTT. This gives the protein CASSGSDRGVTGELFF.

In its sample, this clone was seen once. This chain uses TRBV5-1 with TRBJ2-3, with 13 bases that match TRBD2. CDR1 is SGHRS, CDR2 YFSETQ, per germline. Germline trimming cut 0 bases from V and 1 base from J; bases unmatched to any gene: 11. This CDR3 is 20 amino acids long. The CDR3 loop is CASSLGLTGLAGAGTDTQYF. CDR3 coding DNA: TGCGCCAGCAGCTTGGGTCTTACCGGACTAGCGGGGGCCGGCACAGATACGCAGTATTTT.

The chain joins TRBV7-8 to TRBJ2-7; TRBD2 might be the D (5 bases). This CDR3 comprises 14 residues. Deletions cut 1 base from V and 11 bases from J, with 18 bases between. In germline, CDR1 is SGHVS, CDR2 FQNEAQ. DNA of the CDR3: TGTGCCAGCAGCTTAGGGGCCGGGGTTGGACCGAAGTACTTC. As protein: CASSLGAGVGPKYF.

The chain links TRBV7-9 to TRBJ2-5; 7 bases are shared with TRBD1. Germline V lookup: CDR1 SEHNR, CDR2 FQNEAQ (reference sequence). J was trimmed by 2 bases and V by 5 bases; bases with no gene match: 11. The CDR3 has 16 residues. CDR3 DNA sequence: TGTGCCAGCAGCCTACTTACGGGACAGAGGCAAGAGACCCAGTACTTC. It translates to CASSLLTGQRQETQYF.

The chain carries TRBV2 and TRBJ2-1; 9 bases agree with TRBD1. Trimming took 8 bases from V and 6 from J; bases not matched to a gene: 5. Per germline, CDR1 SNHLY and CDR2 FYNNEI. The CDR3 length is 13 residues. The CDR3 sequence: CASGGTGFNEQFF. CDR3 DNA: TGTGCCAGCGGAGGGACAGGGTTCAATGAGCAGTTCTTC.

CDR3 sequence: CASSLRQKDTQYF. CDR3 nucleotide sequence: TGTGCCAGCAGCTTAAGACAGAAAGATACGCAGTATTTT. The chain links TRBV5-6 to TRBJ2-3; D possibly corresponds to TRBD1 (5 bases). Trimming removed 2 bases from V and 5 bases from J, with 9 bases in between. Germline assignment: CDR1 SGHDT and CDR2 YYEEEE. CDR3 length: 13 amino acids.

The chain employs TRBV28 and TRBJ2-7, with TRBD1 identical over 7 bases. V lost 5 bases to trimming and J lost 6 bases; unmatched junction nucleotides: 19. The germline V gene has CDR1 MDHEN and CDR2 SYDVKM. This CDR3 is built from 17 residues. The CDR3 protein is CASSTMTRGRKSLEQYF. CDR3 bases: TGTGCCAGCAGTACCATGACGAGGGGGCGAAAGTCCCTCGAGCAGTACTTC.

The V gene is TRBV24-1, the J gene TRBJ1-5; possible D gene TRBD1, 6 bases. The CDR3 has 18 residues. Germline values: CDR1 KGHDR, CDR2 SFDVKD. Trimming pared 6 bases from V and 3 bases from J, leaving 23 bases between. The CDR3 nucleotides read TGTGCCACCAGTTCGGGGGGCATAGGGGCAGGTTACAATCAGCCCCAGCATTTT. The encoded protein is CATSSGGIGAGYNQPQHF.

The J gene is TRBJ2-6, the V gene TRBV7-3; D remains ambiguous. Germline CDR1 is SGHTA and CDR2 is FQGTGA. The CDR3 covers 15 residues. V was cut by 3 bases and J by 2 bases, with 8 bases left in between. CDR3 loop: CASSFLAPGANVLTF. DNA of the CDR3: TGTGCCAGCAGCTTTTTGGCTCCTGGGGCCAACGTCCTGACTTTC.

The chain combines TRBV10-2 with TRBJ2-1, with 9 nucleotides matching TRBD2. This CDR3 contains 16 residues. CDR1 is WSHSY and CDR2 is SAAADI in the germline V gene. The V segment lost 3 bases and the J segment 8 bases; nucleotides outside the gene matches: 11. DNA of the CDR3: TGCGCCAGCAGTGAAGCGGGGGGACGGGGTGTCGATGAGCAGTTCTTC. It encodes CASSEAGGRGVDEQFF.

The chain has TRBV28 and TRBJ1-3; D is undetermined. Trimming pared 4 bases from V and 7 bases from J, leaving 8 bases between. The CDR3 has 12 amino acids. Germline CDR1 MDHEN, CDR2 SYDVKM. CDR3 in DNA: TGTGCCAGCAGTTCGACAAGCAACACCATATATTTT. The encoded protein is CASSSTSNTIYF. Full variable domain (missing parts from reference TRBV28 and TRBJ1-3): DVKVTQSSRYLVKRTGEKVFLECVQDMDHENMFWYRQDPGLGLRLIYFSYDVKMKEKGDIPEGYSVSREKKERFSLILESASTNQTSMYLCASSSTSNTIYFGEGSWLTVV.

This clone was seen more than once but under ten times. This rearrangement joins TRBV5-1 to TRBJ2-2; a possible D gene is TRBD1 (6 bases). Germline V CDR1 and CDR2: SGHRS, YFSETQ. V lost 1 base to trimming and J lost 5 bases, with 12 bases between them. The CDR3 is 15 residues long. CDR3 sequence: CASSLYRETTGELFF. CDR3 DNA: TGCGCCAGCAGCTTGTACAGGGAGACTACCGGGGAGCTGTTTTTT. The whole variable domain, filled in from reference TRBV5-1 and TRBJ2-2, reads KAGVTQTPRYLIKTRGQQVTLSCSPISGHRSVSWYQQTPGQGLQFLFEYFSETQRNKGNFPGRFSGRQFSNSRSEMNVSTLELGDSALYLCASSLYRETTGELFFGEGSRLTVL.

The table lists this clone with a few counts. The CDR3 loop is CASSTHRGRRTEAFF. CDR3 nucleotides: TGTGCCAGTAGTACCCACCGGGGAAGGAGGACTGAAGCTTTCTTT. The J gene is TRBJ1-1, the V gene TRBV19; D gene ambiguous. V was shortened by 4 bases and J by 5 bases, with 17 bases between the two germline ends. Per the germline V gene, CDR1 is LNHDA and CDR2 is SQIVND (reference sequence). CDR3 length: 15 amino acids.

This clone is a singleton in its sample. The chain combines TRBV2 with TRBJ2-1; D remains ambiguous. Trimming took 4 bases from V and 3 from J, leaving 10 bases between them. The length of the CDR3 is 14 residues. Germline V CDR1 and CDR2: SNHLY, FYNNEI. The CDR3 DNA reads TGTGCCAGCAGTGGCGATTCCGTCTACAATGAGCAGTTCTTC. Protein sequence: CASSGDSVYNEQFF.

The V and J genes are TRBV12-2 and TRBJ2-7; the table's D gene call, TRBD1, was not cross checked with the DNA. TRBV12-2 is designated a pseudogene. The CDR3 contains 16 residues. In DNA, the CDR3 is TGTGCAAGTCGCTTAGAAAGGGGTCAGGACTCCTACGAGCAGTACTTC. Translation: CASRLERGQDSYEQYF.

The V and J genes are TRBV14 and TRBJ2-7; 8 positions match TRBD1. V lost 4 bases to trimming and J lost 6 bases; unmatched junction nucleotides: 11. Germline CDR1 SGHDN, CDR2 FVKESK. The CDR3 is 15 amino acids. CDR3 in amino acids: CASSRNRDRWGEQYF. CDR3 bases: TGTGCCAGCAGCCGCAACCGGGACAGGTGGGGCGAGCAGTACTTC.

This chain connects TRBV5-5 to TRBJ2-7; TRBD2 matches at 12 bases. V shed 0 bases and J 4 bases; nucleotides not matched to a gene: 5. The CDR3 covers 16 residues. Looked up from germline, CDR1 is SGHKS and CDR2 is YYEKEE (reference sequence). CDR3 sequence reads: CASSLGTSGRFYEQYF. As DNA, the CDR3 is TGTGCCAGCAGCTTGGGAACTAGCGGGAGGTTTTACGAGCAGTACTTC.

The V gene is TRBV6-5, the J gene TRBJ1-2; tentatively, D is TRBD1 (6 bases). The CDR3 has 13 amino acids. V lost 5 bases to trimming and J lost 2 bases, with 9 bases between them. Germline CDR1 reads MNHEY; CDR2 reads SVGAGI. The CDR3: CASSPGHNYGYTF. The CDR3 DNA follows: TGTGCCAGCAGTCCGGGACACAACTATGGCTACACCTTC.

The chain combines TRBV27 with TRBJ1-5; TRBD1 matches at 7 bases. V was clipped by 6 bases and J by 3 bases; unmatched bases: 5. The CDR3 extends over 14 amino acids. CDR1 and CDR2 from the germline V gene are MNHEY and SMNVEV (reference sequence). The CDR3 nucleotides read TGTGCCAGCAGGGCAGGGGGATTCAATCAGCCCCAGCATTTT. It specifies CASRAGGFNQPQHF.

The rearrangement uses TRBV28 and TRBJ1-2; 8 bases map to TRBD1. V was pared by 4 bases and J by 6 bases, with 10 bases of the junction left unmatched. There are 15 residues in the CDR3. Germline V gives CDR1 MDHEN, CDR2 SYDVKM. CDR3 nucleotide sequence: TGTGCCAGCAGTTCCACAGGGGGTAATAAGGATGGCTACACCTTC. Protein: CASSSTGGNKDGYTF.

The count of this clone is one. Written as DNA, the CDR3 is TGTGCCAGCAGCTCCAGCGGGGCGAACACTGAAGCTTTCTTT. Translated, it gives CASSSSGANTEAFF. The chain links TRBV7-9 to TRBJ1-1; D is possibly TRBD1 (5 bases). The length of the CDR3 is 14 residues. In germline, CDR1 is SEHNR, CDR2 FQNEAQ (reference sequence). The V gene lost 4 bases and the J gene lost 1 base, with 10 bases spanning the gap. Combining the CDR3 with reference TRBV7-9 and TRBJ1-1 gives the whole variable domain DTGVSQNPRHKITKRGQNVTFRCDPISEHNRLYWYRQTLGQGPEFLTYFQNEAQLEKSRLLSDRFSAERPKGSFSTLEIQRTEQGDSAMYLCASSSSGANTEAFFGQGTRLTVV.

The chain carries TRBV28 and TRBJ2-3, with a weak D call TRBD1 (6 bases). This CDR3 region has 18 residues. The germline CDR1 and CDR2 sequences are MDHEN and SYDVKM. Trimming removed 3 bases from V and 6 bases from J, with 25 bases in between. CDR3 loop: CASSLPSGTMFAADTQYF. CDR3 nucleotides: TGTGCCAGCAGTTTGCCCTCCGGGACAATGTTTGCAGCCGATACGCAGTATTTT.